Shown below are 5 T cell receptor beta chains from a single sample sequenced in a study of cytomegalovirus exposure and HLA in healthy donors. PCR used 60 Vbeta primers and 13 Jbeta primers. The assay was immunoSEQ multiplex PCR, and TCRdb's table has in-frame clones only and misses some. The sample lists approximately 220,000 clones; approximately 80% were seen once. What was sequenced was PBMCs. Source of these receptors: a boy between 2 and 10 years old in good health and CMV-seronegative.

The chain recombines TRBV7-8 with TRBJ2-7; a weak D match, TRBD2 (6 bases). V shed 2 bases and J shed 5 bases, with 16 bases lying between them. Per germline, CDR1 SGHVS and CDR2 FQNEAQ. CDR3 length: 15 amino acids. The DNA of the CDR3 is TGTGCCAGCAGCTTACCCGGACTATTCCCCGACGAGCAGTACTTC. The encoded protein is CASSLPGLFPDEQYF. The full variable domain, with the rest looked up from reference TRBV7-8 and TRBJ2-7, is GAGVSQSPRYKVAKRGQDVALRCDPISGHVSLFWYQQALGQGPEFLTYFQNEAQLDKSGLPSDRFFAERPEGSVSTLKIQRTQQEDSAVYLCASSLPGLFPDEQYFGPGTRLTVT.

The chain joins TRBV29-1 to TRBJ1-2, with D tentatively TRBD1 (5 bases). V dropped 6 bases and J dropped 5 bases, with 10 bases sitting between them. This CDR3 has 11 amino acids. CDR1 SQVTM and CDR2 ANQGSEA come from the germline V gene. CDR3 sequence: CSVWGEYGYTF. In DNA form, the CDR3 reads TGCAGCGTATGGGGGGAATATGGCTACACCTTC.

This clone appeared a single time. The CDR3 is CASTRSGTSSTDTQYF. CDR3 coding DNA: TGTGCCAGCACCCGCTCCGGGACTAGCAGCACAGATACGCAGTATTTT. This chain links TRBV2 with TRBJ2-3; TRBD2 matches at 9 bases. This CDR3 spans 16 amino acids. Germline-derived CDR1 and CDR2 are SNHLY and FYNNEI. V was pared by 7 bases and J by 0 bases, with 8 bases of the junction left unmatched.

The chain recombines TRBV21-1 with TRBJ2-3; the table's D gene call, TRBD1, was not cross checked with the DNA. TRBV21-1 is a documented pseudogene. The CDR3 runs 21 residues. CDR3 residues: CASSTDAGTGRVAATTDTQYF. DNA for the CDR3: TGTGCCAGCAGCACAGACGCCGGGACAGGGCGTGTGGCGGCTACCACAGATACGCAGTATTTT.

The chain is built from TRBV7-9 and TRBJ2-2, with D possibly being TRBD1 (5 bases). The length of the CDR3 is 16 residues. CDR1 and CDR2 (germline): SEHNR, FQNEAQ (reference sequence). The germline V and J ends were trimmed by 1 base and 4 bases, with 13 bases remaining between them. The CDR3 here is CASSLGTRATTGELFF. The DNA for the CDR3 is TGTGCCAGCAGCTTAGGGACCAGGGCGACCACCGGGGAGCTGTTTTTT.